Listed here is a single T cell receptor beta chain. The trim removed 6 bases at V and 2 bases at J, leaving 8 bases unmatched. The CDR3 has 15 amino acids. CDR1 and CDR2 from the germline V gene are SGHNT and YYREEE (reference sequence). This specimen belongs to a study of early stage breast cancer tumors. Profiling relied on immunoSEQ multiplex PCR, and the TCRdb table lists in-frame clones only, not all of them. The sample has approximately 9,500 clones, roughly 70% seen once; the top ten hold roughly 7.1%. This clonotype was sampled from a person between 50 and 60 years old with breast cancer. The genes are TRBV5-4 and TRBJ2-7; 10 nucleotides align to TRBD2. Specimen: breast tumor tissue. CDR3 amino acids: CASTIAGGPTYEQYF. The CDR3 coding sequence is TGTGCCAGCACGATAGCGGGAGGACCAACCTACGAGCAGTACTTC.